The text below deals with one TCR beta chain. No treatment had been given to any patient before thyroid surgery. The sample belongs to a study of metastatic and nonmetastatic thyroid tumors. Whole-study context: It was across blood and tumor or nodule tissue from malignant and benign thyroid patients that repertoires were compared.

TCRdb recomputed clones from the PCR reads via MiXCR. The data hold tens of thousands of clones, with roughly 27% observed a single time. Germline CDR1 SGHTA, CDR2 FQGNSA. This CDR3 contains 13 residues. V lost 1 base, J lost 10 bases, and 11 bases lay in between. The TCR was taken from a male donor with papillary thyroid cancer or a benign thyroid nodule (not recorded which). Some clones in this sample may be carry-over from other donors' samples. The sample was tumor tissue. The gene calls are TRBV7-2 and TRBJ2-1; weak D call: TRBD2 (6 bases). DNA for the CDR3: TGTGCCAGCAGCTTAGTGAGGGCGGGGGAGCAGTTCTTC. Translation gives CASSLVRAGEQFF.